The entry below gives a single T cell receptor beta chain sequence along with its context. What it binds is unknown. CDR3 length: 18 amino acids. V shed 5 bases and J 2 bases; nucleotides not matched to a gene: 10. The germline gives CDR1 LNHDA, CDR2 SQIVND (reference sequence). Data came from immunoSEQ multiplex PCR; TCRdb stores just in-frame clones and leaves some out. The table has approximately 110,000 clones, just under 95% seen once; the top ten hold less than 2.5%. The data derive from a study of T cell responses to AZD1222 COVID-19 vaccine. The study's findings and limits: Spike-specific TCR breadth and depth grew following two AZD1222 doses. CD4 TCRs associated with vaccination spanned spike, dominating at 160-218 and 743-854. Most donors were white British and more were female, and clonal diversity was possibly underestimated.

The V and J genes are TRBV19 and TRBJ1-5; 12 bases match TRBD1. This sequence originates from an adult in good health. Specimen: peripheral blood, collected on day 0 of AZD1222 vaccination. The CDR3 is CASSSRDRGLWGNQPQHF. CDR3 nucleotide sequence: TGTGCCAGTAGTTCAAGGGACAGGGGGCTCTGGGGCAATCAGCCCCAGCATTTT. The full variable domain, in which reference TRBV19 and TRBJ1-5 provide the parts outside the CDR3, is DGGITQSPKYLFRKEGQNVTLSCEQNLNHDAMYWYRQDPGQGLRLIYYSQIVNDFQKGDIAEGYSVSREKKESFPLTVTSAQKNPTAFYLCASSSRDRGLWGNQPQHFGDGTRLSIL.